These 2 T cell receptor beta chains share one sample of origin, sequenced in a study of blood T cell repertoires in COVID-19. Measured with immunoSEQ multiplex PCR; TCRdb has only the in-frame clones, and not every one. The sample holds under 250,000 clones, 80% to 90% seen once. Sequencing was done on a sample of PBMCs or T cells enriched from blood (not recorded which). The source is a man aged 40-49 years who had recovered from COVID-19.

The chain links TRBV4-2 to TRBJ1-1; 7 nucleotides line up with TRBD1. Germline CDR1 is LGHNA and CDR2 is YNFKEQ. The CDR3 length is 14 residues. Trimming removed 4 bases from V and 5 bases from J; junction bases left unmatched: 7. In DNA form, the CDR3 reads TGTGCCAGCAGCCCCCGGGAGGGACAGACTGAAGCTTTCTTT. This codes for CASSPREGQTEAFF.

This clone was recorded once. The chain recombines TRBV5-1 with TRBJ1-2; D remains ambiguous. Germline CDR1 reads SGHRS; CDR2 reads YFSETQ. The ends were cut back, 0 bases at V and 4 bases at J, with 10 bases in the middle. The CDR3 contains 14 residues. The CDR3 DNA reads TGCGCCAGCAGCTTGGCCTTAGATGGCTATGGCTACACCTTC. It translates to CASSLALDGYGYTF.